Reported below is one T cell receptor (beta chain). Its antigen has not been determined. Base qualities are not at hand, and no much larger clone is one base apart. CDR1 is given as MNHNY and CDR2 as SVGAGI, both from the germline V gene (reference sequence). V drops 5 bases and J drops 4 bases, leaving 12 bases in between. Including cysteine and phenylalanine, the CDR3 has 14 amino acids. Only the CDR3 region is kept as DNA, spanning 42 bases read in frame from base 1. The cohort comprised under 700 healthy bone marrow donors. At the time of sampling, all cohort members were nominally healthy, though unrecorded immune exposures were likely present. The donor was CMV seropositive and was included in the group of almost 300 seropositive cohort members. Each donor provided a peripheral blood sample, and peripheral blood mononuclear cells were used for TCR beta sequencing. The Qiagen DNeasy Blood Extraction Kit was used to extract genomic DNA from the blood cell samples.

This sample stems from a study of cytomegalovirus exposure and HLA in healthy donors (dated by TCRdb to 2017 to 2019). Study-level background: An earlier analysis of some 500 of the donors reported approximately 290 Gb of sequence data and 117 million unique TCR beta sequences from about 180 million T cells. An early release covering about 600 HLA-typed donors comprised about 320 gigabases of sequencing data and approximately 85 million unique TCR sequences. Of the roughly 410 genotyped donors, over 80% were placed in the genetic ancestry cluster associated with self-reported Caucasian donors. The study was designed to test whether signatures of past pathogen exposure could be identified by cataloging public T cell receptors. The T cell repertoires of some 670 subjects were profiled by immunosequencing and related to cytomegalovirus serostatus. A separate validation cohort of roughly 120 different subjects was used in addition to the approximately 670-subject first cohort. High-throughput TCR immunosequencing, statistical association of individual TCRs with disease status, and machine learning were combined to predict cytomegalovirus infection status. A later analysis re-examined previously published TCR beta repertoires from just over 650 donors and added high-resolution HLA genotyping to investigate patterns of TCR occurrence. In the later analysis, no new phenotypic data were used to find candidate immune exposures; instead, reliance was placed on TCR beta sequences and their occurrence across donors. An earlier analysis of 587 of the donors used high-throughput TCR beta sequencing to judge whether each TCR beta V gene segment behaved as functional or pseudogenic. Donor age, sex, ethnicity and CMV serostatus were compiled together with the repertoire data. A later genetic analysis used genome-wide SNP genotypes for about 65% of the roughly 670 donors, treating that subset as a discovery cohort. Every discovery cohort repertoire had been produced on one sequencing platform. Class I and class II HLA loci were covered by the typing at four-digit resolution. Typing coverage differed by locus: A, B, C, DRB1 and DQB1 were typed in about 620-630 donors, DQA1 in 522, DPA1 in around 610, and DPB1 in 400 to 490. Four to six DR-DQ haplotypes were handled as single units for association and clustering, since linkage in the cohort was strong. Among approximately 370 genotyped donors of the cohort, an average of about 220,000 unique TCR beta nucleotide sequences was sequenced per donor, of which about 18% were non-productive.

The research as a whole found: Compared with the roughly 700-donor mean, donors in an Asian-associated ancestry cluster had fewer N-insertions in productive TCRs, according to a later genetic analysis. Broadly in line with IMGT annotations, most TCR beta V segments showed up in productive rearrangements about 90% or about 30% of the time in an earlier analysis of roughly 590 of the donors. A later analysis associated roughly 17,000 TCR beta sequences with specific HLA alleles at a false discovery rate of 0.05. In the study, some 160 TCR beta chains were listed as associated with cytomegalovirus. In this cohort, only TCR beta chains were sequenced, and detectable features were limited by the absence of alpha or paired-chain data. A later genetic analysis associated a missense DCLRE1C variant with V-gene and J-gene trimming of TCR beta chains, and an independent cohort replicated the association. Because counts were too low, seventeen rarely observed V segments, including chromosome 9 orphons, were excluded from the earlier analysis of around 590 of the donors. The authors suggested that the approach could potentially be extended to other disease states and immunological phenotypes. Because some donors lacked HLA typing at each locus, the association tests relied only on the typed subset. Correlated functional status among segregating V segments might be attributable to linkage disequilibrium, but an unknown experimental factor could not be ruled out. Some IMGT-functional V segments, including TRBV6-2 and TRBV6-3, could not be distinguished by the 87-base-pair reads and were therefore excluded. A cluster of highly shared sequence variants was judged likely to be a technical artifact of the sequencing pipeline. In a later analysis, HLA-associated TCR beta chains showed more clonal expansion and lower generation probabilities than non-associated chains that were equally common. Sequencing depth was assumed to be roughly uniform across donors in the presence/absence analyses, though that assumption may not hold. Cytomegalovirus status was reported to be diagnosed by the classifier with high specificity and sensitivity in both the original and validation cohorts. According to a later analysis, TCR association rates differed among HLA loci, with DRB1 alleles showing the most associated TCRs and HLA-C alleles showing the fewest. Immune exposure information for the cohort was limited to CMV serostatus. In vitro tests confirmed that a few of the cytomegalovirus-associated TCR beta chains recognize cytomegalovirus antigens. When HLA alleles, especially DR and DQ, strongly co-occurred, attributing TCR associations to individual alleles was difficult. A later analysis reported that several top co-occurrence clusters appeared linked to parvovirus B19, influenza, CMV and Epstein-Barr virus. A further reported finding was that TCR beta sequences accurately predicted the HLA-A and HLA-B alleles for most subjects in the first cohort. According to a later analysis, most CMV-associated TCR beta chains appeared to be HLA-restricted, and the HLA associations seemed to be driven largely by CMV exposure. While some public TCRs were present in many individuals, most TCR sequences turned up only very rarely across donors.

Library prep was done by the immunoSEQ multiplex PCR assay. For the multiplex PCR, a mixture combining 60 forward primers for TCR Vbeta segments and 13 reverse primers for TCR Jbeta segments was used. Amplification of the CDR3 region of rearranged TCR beta genes was performed with a multiplex PCR assay on genomic DNA. The Illumina HiSeq System was used to sequence the amplified TCR beta libraries as 87-base-pair reads. On the study's bioinformatics: A later analysis counted about 80 million unique TCR beta chains across the 500 to 850 repertoires, and around 9.9 million of these chains were shared by at least two donors. Raw reads were error-corrected and collapsed into unique sequences with a nearest-neighbor algorithm that merged closely related sequences to remove PCR and sequencing errors. CDR3 sequences were aligned to IMGT reference sequences to assign V, D and J gene segments. Each retained sequence needed at least a six-nucleotide match to both a V gene segment and a J gene segment. Rearrangements were classified as productive when the CDR3 lacked stop codons and remained in frame with V and J, and all other rearrangements were classified as non-productive. Following IMGT convention, CDR3 was defined as the stretch from the second conserved V-encoded cysteine to the conserved J-encoded phenylalanine. In an earlier analysis of 587 of the donors, sequences lacking an unambiguous match to a single V gene segment were excluded. In an earlier analysis of about 590 of the donors, a V segment was called functional when productive rearrangements were above 56.7%, and segregating when the standard deviation between donors exceeded 5%. A statistical classification framework was developed to diagnose cytomegalovirus status using the catalog of TCR beta chain sequences. V and J gene assignment, in a later analysis, came from comparing TCR nucleotide sequences with IMGT/GENE-DB human TR gene sequences. Using the TCRdist pipeline, a later analysis assigned CDR3 sequences along with most-parsimonious VDJ recombination scenarios. In a later analysis, each TCR beta chain was defined by its CDR3 amino acid sequence together with its V-gene family, and reads lacking a unique V-gene family were excluded. To address suspected cross-contamination and a sequencing artifact, a later analysis removed under 600 highly shared, low-generation-probability nucleotide sequences. In a later analysis, a clonal expansion index for each public chain was calculated from normalized within-repertoire ranks of inferred template counts. A later analysis computed generation probabilities with a VDJ recombination model fitted to out-of-frame rearrangements, and checked the results against IGoR. In a later analysis, hypergeometric tests were used to score TCR-TCR, TCR-HLA and TCR-CMV co-occurrence, with a repertoire-size bias correction applied to TCR pairs. A later analysis estimated false discovery rates by permuting HLA or CMV assignments 20 times. In a later analysis, co-occurring TCRs were grouped using DBSCAN, with TCRdist sequence similarity added in when clustering inside HLA-allele-positive subsets. Repertoires with fewer than 30,000 or more than 120,000 public chains, plus five repertoires with anomalous nucleotide sharing, were excluded from co-occurrence clustering. TCRdb stores this immuneACCESS table with in-frame sequences only. Part of the clones is absent; in the studies checked, under half of the shortfall reflects unresolved V genes, and no reason is known for the rest. V and J calls and clone size follow that table, whereas D and trimming were derived from the DNA. The sample data list about 110,000 clones, and 76% of these were observed just once. The top ten hold around 15% of the sample.

The sequenced sample consisted of PBMCs. The V gene is TRBV6-6 and the J gene is TRBJ1-5; the D gene is not confidently resolved. The source is a man aged 25 to 40 in good health and CMV-seropositive. CDR3 protein: CASSPSRGNQPQHF. Here is the DNA: TGTGCCAGCAGTCCGTCTCGGGGAAATCAGCCCCAGCATTTT.